This TCR beta chain was found in a study of blood T cell repertoires in COVID-19. Study context: PBMCs, B-cell-depleted T cells, or T cells provided the cDNA or gDNA that made up the material.

In the study's own analysis: Using reference gene primer amplification, nucleated cell counts were estimated. Only in-frame clones appear in the TCRdb table, and some are missing; sequencing was by immunoSEQ multiplex PCR. The V and J calls and clone size were taken over from that table, and D and trimming were inferred from the DNA. The data contain almost 55,000 clones, 75% to 90% of them singletons. Sequenced input: peripheral blood. This receptor was obtained from a human donor in a cohort sampled during active COVID-19.

The CDR3 nucleotides read TGTGCCAGCAGTGATGCGGGGTGGAACTCCTACAATGAGCAGTTCTTC. Its protein product is CASSDAGWNSYNEQFF. This rearrangement joins TRBV6-1 to TRBJ2-1; a possible D gene is TRBD2 (6 bases). The germline CDR1 and CDR2 sequences are MNHNS and SASEGT. V dropped 3 bases and J dropped 0 bases, with 12 bases sitting between them. CDR3 size: 16 residues.